This T cell receptor beta chain was captured in a study of blood T cell repertoires in COVID-19. For the study at large: Donors in the United States, Italy and Spain gave samples during acute or convalescent COVID-19.

CDR1 and CDR2 (germline): MNHEY, SVGAGI. The CDR3 sequence is 13 residues long. V lost 4 bases and J lost 5; bases outside the gene matches: 4. Assay: immunoSEQ multiplex PCR; the TCRdb copy retains only in-frame clones and omits some. The sample includes 490,000 or so clones, 85% to 90% of them seen just once. Participants came from fewer than 25 US areas, aged about 18 to 100 years. The sequence was collected from a woman aged 40 to 50 who had recovered from COVID-19. The chain recombines TRBV6-5 with TRBJ1-2; 7 bases agree with TRBD1. Sequenced: PBMCs or T cells enriched from blood (not recorded which). The chain's CDR3 is CASSFNRGYGYTF. CDR3 DNA: TGTGCCAGCAGTTTCAACAGGGGATATGGCTACACCTTC.